This TCR beta chain was documented in a study of blood T cell repertoires in COVID-19 (dated by TCRdb to 2019 to 2021). Study-wide context: Samples covering the acute and convalescent phases of COVID-19 were provided by collaborators in the United States, Italy and Spain. The prospective study material was composed of cDNA or gDNA derived from T cells, B-cell-depleted T cells, or PBMCs. The dataset comprised deeply sampled blood TCRbeta repertoires from subjects exposed to, actively infected with, or recovered from COVID-19. The repertoires were released in a freely available public database intended as a resource for research on the immune response to SARS-CoV-2. Samples were obtained from the ongoing ImmuneRACE study (first 160 participants) and from 1,254 subjects provided by 6 global collaborators. Nearly every sample came with metadata listing a de-identified subject ID, COVID-19 status, age in years and sex. Where available, HLA class I and class II types were taken from metadata supplied by the sample provider and were not determined by assay-based typing. The study at large found these results: Clinical and demographic metadata were provided uncurated, with the amount varying by source and participant.

At the junction V is shortened by 11 bases and J by 4 bases, with 8 bases in between. There are 10 amino acids in the CDR3, from cysteine to phenylalanine inclusive. Just the 30-base CDR3 DNA is kept, in frame starting at base 1. From the germline V gene, CDR1 is MDHEN and CDR2 is SYDVKM. Remarks on this clone: This clone's antigen is unknown. Per-nucleotide qualities are absent, and no much larger clonotype sits a single base away.

One collaborating source in Seattle enrolled patients during active infection and followed them longitudinally through the course of disease. Collaborating institutions collected whole blood in K2EDTA tubes following their own protocols. Collaborator samples were shipped for TCRbeta analysis as frozen whole blood, isolated PBMCs, or DNA extracted from either sample type. The immunoSEQ Assay, a bias-controlled multiplex PCR, was used to amplify TCRbeta CDR3 regions from genomic DNA. Per the source publication's procedure: Within the assay, amplification of reference gene primers was used to estimate how many nucleated cells each sample contained. To quantify the absolute abundance of each unique TCRbeta CDR3 rearrangement, sequence reads were collapsed and filtered. Productive Simpson clonality was computed per sample as the square root of Simpson's diversity index over productive rearrangements. Not all clones reach the TCRdb copy of this immuneACCESS table, which keeps in-frame sequences only. Checked studies attribute under half of the gap to unresolved V genes and leave the rest unexplained. The DNA was the basis for D and trimming; V, J and clone size are from that table. Across this sample there are about 120,000 clones, with around 81% seen only once. Together, the top ten hold roughly 15% of the sample.

This sequence originates from a man under 40 with COVID-19, enrolled during active disease. Sequenced sample: peripheral blood. The chain is assembled from TRBV28 and TRBJ1-2; there is no confident call for the D gene. The nucleotide sequence reads TGTGCCGCGGGGTTCTATGGCTACACCTTC. Its protein product is CAAGFYGYTF.